The rows below give T cell receptor beta chains drawn from one sample of a study of T cell responses to AZD1222 COVID-19 vaccine. Method: immunoSEQ multiplex PCR; TCRdb's copy keeps in-frame clones and lacks some. The sample has 90,000 to 130,000 clones; about four fifths are singletons. This specimen consisted of peripheral blood, obtained on day 0 of AZD1222 vaccination. The source is an adult in good health. Both conserved end residues are part of each CDR3. The D gene is left open where the match is weak. Size is omitted from some rows. Given values are once, few, many or a class for expanded clones.

TRBD1	TRBJ1-2	few	TRBV3-1/TRBV3-2	TGTGCCAGCAGCCAAGCGCAGGGGGGGAACTATGGCTACACCTTC	CASSQAQGGNYGYTF
TRBD2	TRBJ2-5	.	TRBV7-3	TGTGCCAGCAGCTCGTCAGCGGGGGGAGTGAAGACCCAGTACTTC	CASSSSAGGVKTQYF
.	TRBJ1-1	.	TRBV5-1	TGCGCCAGCAGCTCACAGTTGATGAACACTGAAGCTTTCTTT	CASSSQLMNTEAFF
TRBD2	TRBJ2-1	few	TRBV7-9	TGTGCCAGCAGCCCGGCGGCTAGCGGGGGCCGCTCCTACAATGAGCAGTTCTTC	CASSPAASGGRSYNEQFF
.	TRBJ2-1	.	TRBV18	TGTGCCAGCTCACCCGGCGGAATCTCCTACAATGAGCAGTTCTTC	CASSPGGISYNEQFF
.	TRBJ2-2	.	TRBV2	TGTGCCAGCAGTTTTCAGGGACGTACGAACACCGGGGAGCTGTTTTTT	CASSFQGRTNTGELFF
.	TRBJ1-1	.	TRBV7-2	TGTGCCAGCAGCTTATCTTTCGGTGATGAAGCTTTCTTT	CASSLSFGDEAFF
.	TRBJ2-5	once	TRBV14	TGTGCCAGCAGCTCCGGACTACAACGTCGAGAGACCCAGTACTTC	CASSSGLQRRETQYF
TRBD2	TRBJ2-2	.	TRBV19	TGTGCCAGTAGTAGCTTACTAGCGGGAGTTCACACCGGGGAGCTGTTTTTT	CASSSLLAGVHTGELFF
.	TRBJ1-2	.	TRBV19	TGTGCCAGTAGAGTAGTAGGAGGGAATCATGGCTACACCTTC	CASRVVGGNHGYTF
.	TRBJ2-1	.	TRBV7-2	TGTGCCAGCAGCTTAGTGACCCCCGCCGGCAATGAGCAGTTCTTC	CASSLVTPAGNEQFF
TRBD1	TRBJ1-1	.	TRBV7-2	TGTGCCAGCAGCATGGGGGACAGGGGGAACACTGAAGCTTTCTTT	CASSMGDRGNTEAFF
.	TRBJ1-5	.	TRBV27	TGTGCCAGCAGGATTGGGGGCGGCAATAGCAATCAGCCCCAGCATTTT	CASRIGGGNSNQPQHF
TRBD2	TRBJ2-3	.	TRBV28	TGTGCCAGCACCCGACCGGGACTAGCGGGACATAGCACAGATACGCAGTATTTT	CASTRPGLAGHSTDTQYF
.	TRBJ1-2	once	TRBV20-1	TGCACCGGCGGGCAGGGCCCTGTCTACACCTTC	CTGGQGPVYTF
.	TRBJ1-5	.	TRBV30	TGTGCCTGGAGTCCCGGGCCTAATCAGCCCCAGCATTTT	CAWSPGPNQPQHF
TRBD2	TRBJ2-1	.	TRBV7-9	TGTGCCAGCAGCTTGGGAGGGGAGGAGCAGTTCTTC	CASSLGGEEQFF
.	TRBJ1-2	few	TRBV6-6	TGTGCCAGCAGTCCCCTCGGAGCAGGCCCTAGGGCTTATGGCTACACCTTC	CASSPLGAGPRAYGYTF
.	TRBJ2-1	.	TRBV7-9	TGTGCCAGCAGCTTAAGCAGCGGGCCATACAATGAGCAGTTCTTC	CASSLSSGPYNEQFF
TRBD1	TRBJ1-1	.	TRBV25-1	TGTGCCAGCAGTGAATCCAAGCTAACAGGGGGCGCTGGTGAAGCTTTCTTT	CASSESKLTGGAGEAFF
.	TRBJ2-3	.	TRBV27	TGTGCCAGCAGCTGGGGGGCGGACGGAGGAGATACGCAGTATTTT	CASSWGADGGDTQYF
.	TRBJ2-1	.	TRBV10-1	TGCGCCAGCAGTGATGGAGGGAGTGGTTCAAGGGAGCAGTTCTTC	CASSDGGSGSREQFF
TRBD1	TRBJ2-7	.	TRBV28	TGTGCCAGCTGTACCCCCGGGACAGGGGGCGACGAGCAGTACTTC	CASCTPGTGGDEQYF
.	TRBJ2-7	.	TRBV6-1	TGTGCCAGCACACGACATGGGTCATCCTACGAGCAGTACTTC	CASTRHGSSYEQYF
.	TRBJ1-2	few	TRBV24-1	TGTGCCACCAGTACGAAGGGGAGAGGCTATGGCTACACCTTC	CATSTKGRGYGYTF
.	TRBJ2-5	.	TRBV11-2	TGTGCCAGCAGCACCCGCCTAGGGCAAGAGACCCAGTACTTC	CASSTRLGQETQYF
.	TRBJ2-7	.	TRBV21-1	TGTGCCAGCAGCAAGGTCTCGGGACAGGGGTCCTACGAGCAGTACTTC	CASSKVSGQGSYEQYF
.	TRBJ2-2	.	TRBV29-1	TGCAGCGTAGCCGTCTCGAACACCGGGGAGCTGTTTTTT	CSVAVSNTGELFF
.	TRBJ1-1	.	TRBV21-1	TGTGCCAGCAGCAAAATCGGATTAGCGAACACTGAAGCTTTCTTT	CASSKIGLANTEAFF
TRBD1	TRBJ2-2	.	TRBV28	TGTGCCAGCAGTTTACAGGGGGCTGGTGGGGAGCTGTTTTTT	CASSLQGAGGELFF
TRBD1	TRBJ1-1	.	TRBV3-1/TRBV3-2	TGTGCCAGCAGCCAAGGGACAGGGGGCCGAAACACTGAAGCTTTCTTT	CASSQGTGGRNTEAFF
.	TRBJ2-5	.	TRBV18	TGTGCCAGCTCAATAGGGCCCCAAGAGACCCAGTACTTC	CASSIGPQETQYF
.	TRBJ2-1	.	TRBV9	TGTGCCAGCAGCGTAGCTTACAGGGCCCACAATGAGCAGTTCTTC	CASSVAYRAHNEQFF
.	TRBJ2-3	.	TRBV5-1	TGCGCCAGCCGGTTGGGAGTAGGGGCAGATACGCAGTATTTT	CASRLGVGADTQYF
TRBD1	TRBJ1-6	.	TRBV27	TGTGCCAGCAGTCCGTACCGACAGGGAGATAGTTCACCCCTCCACTTT	CASSPYRQGDSSPLHF
.	TRBJ2-3	.	TRBV6-5	TGTGCCAGCAGTTCCACCTCCCGGCCCCCGCGAGATACGCAGTATTTT	CASSSTSRPPRDTQYF
.	TRBJ2-1	.	TRBV5-4	TGTGCCAGCTTGGGGGTAAGCGATGAGCAGTTCTTC	CASLGVSDEQFF
.	TRBJ1-5	.	TRBV29-1	TGCAGCGTTGGGGTAGCAGGGGATCCTAATCAGCCCCAGCATTTT	CSVGVAGDPNQPQHF
TRBD1	TRBJ2-3	.	TRBV28	TGTGCCAGCCTCGGCCGGACAGGGAGGTCAGATACGCAGTATTTT	CASLGRTGRSDTQYF
TRBD2	TRBJ2-7	once	TRBV7-2	TGTGCCAGCAGCTCGAAGGGCGGGGGGGCCGGCGAGCAGTACTTC	CASSSKGGGAGEQYF
.	TRBJ2-7	.	TRBV2	TGTGCCAGCAGACGGACAGACTACGAGCAGTACTTC	CASRRTDYEQYF
TRBD2	TRBJ2-1	few	TRBV9	TGTGCCAGCAGTACAGCGGGGGGGCCGCGTGAGCAGTTCTTC	CASSTAGGPREQFF
TRBD1	TRBJ2-1	.	TRBV7-2	TGTGCCAGCAGCTCTACAGGGGCCGATTACAATGAGCAGTTCTTC	CASSSTGADYNEQFF
.	TRBJ2-6	.	TRBV28	TGTGCCAGCAGTCGCGGGAAGGCTGGGGCCAACGTCCTGACTTTC	CASSRGKAGANVLTF
.	TRBJ2-5	once	TRBV6-4	TGTGCCAGCAGCCCTGGGCCAGGGGAGACCCAGTACTTC	CASSPGPGETQYF
.	TRBJ2-6	once	TRBV9	TGTGCCAGCAGCGTAGGGGGCTCTGGGGCCAACGTCCTGACTTTC	CASSVGGSGANVLTF
TRBD2	TRBJ2-6	few	TRBV27	TGTGCCAGCAGTTCGACTAGCGGGATAGGAACTGGGGCCAACGTCCTGACTTTC	CASSSTSGIGTGANVLTF
.	TRBJ1-5	once	TRBV21-1	TGTGCCAGCAGCAAAGTATTGGCAGGGTTATGGAACAGCAATCAGCCCCAGCATTTT	CASSKVLAGLWNSNQPQHF
.	TRBJ1-6	.	TRBV5-1	TGCGCCAGCAGCTTGGGGAGCGTGCTTAATTCACCCCTCCACTTT	CASSLGSVLNSPLHF
TRBD1	TRBJ1-2	.	TRBV2	TGTGCCAGCAGTGTTGCCGGGACAGGGGCGTCCTATGGCTACACCTTC	CASSVAGTGASYGYTF
.	TRBJ1-6	.	TRBV7-2	TGTGCCAGCAGCCCACTTAGGAGAGGGAGCTCCTATAATTCACCCCTCCACTTT	CASSPLRRGSSYNSPLHF